This T cell receptor (beta chain) is from a study of T cell repertoires in ileal Crohn's disease. The study, taken as a whole, reports: Compared with CD4 T cells, sorted CD8 cells carried more expanded clones. Compared with non-smokers, active smokers at surgery showed more clonal expansions.

Germline CDR1 MNHEY, CDR2 SVGAGI. The CDR3 consists of 13 residues. Time point defined: neoterminal ileum biopsy at postoperative endoscopy, about 6 months after surgery. Measured with immunoSEQ multiplex PCR; TCRdb has only the in-frame clones, and not every one. The repertoire has some 12,000 clones, about 82% of them found once; the top ten carry about 15%. Details on this clone: Its target is unknown.

The V call is TRBV6-5, the J call TRBJ2-5; TRBD1 matches 9 bases. Matching the DNA end better, TRBJ2-7 makes the J call doubtful. The sequenced sample consisted of ileal tissue. The sequence derives from an adult with Crohn's disease. The CDR3 DNA is TGTGCCAGCAGATCGGACAGGGGCTACGAGCAGTACTTC. This sequence encodes CASRSDRGYEQYF.